This is a list of T cell receptor beta chains from one sample in a study of spatial heterogeneity in lung cancer. Using its own MiXCR run on the 5' RACE reads, TCRdb lists one record per CDR3 protein. The sample shows 50,000 to 65,000 distinct CDR3 sequences, 7% to 10% of them seen only once. Sample: PBMCs, taken at surgery. Receptors originate from a female donor with early-stage non-small cell lung cancer. Each CDR3 is given with its conserved first and last residue. The D gene is left open where the match is weak. Some rows mark clone size as missing; the rest say once, few, many or name a class of expanded clone.

J gene,clone size,D gene,V gene,CDR3 DNA,CDR3 protein
TRBJ1-5,NA,NA,TRBV2,TGTGCCAGCAGTGAATACCAGGGGATTGATCAGCCCCAGCATTTT,CASSEYQGIDQPQHF
TRBJ1-4,NA,NA,TRBV27,TGTGCCAGCAGTTTGGGCGGGGCCCTAACTAATGAAAAACTGTTTTTT,CASSLGGALTNEKLFF
TRBJ1-1,many,NA,TRBV27,TGTGCCAGCAGTTTTTCCAGGGTGAACACTGAAGCTTTCTTT,CASSFSRVNTEAFF
TRBJ1-6,NA,NA,TRBV7-2,TGTGCCAGCAGCCCGCTGGGACAACCGAGCTCCTATAATTCACCCCTCCACTTT,CASSPLGQPSSYNSPLHF
TRBJ1-2,NA,TRBD1,TRBV29-1,TGCAGCGTTGAAGGAACAGGGGGAATCTGGGGCTACACCTTC,CSVEGTGGIWGYTF
TRBJ2-4,many,NA,TRBV4-1,TGCGCCAGCAAAGGTGTCGCGGCCAAAAACATTCAGTACTTC,CASKGVAAKNIQYF
TRBJ2-3,few,NA,TRBV10-3,TGTGCCATCAGTACCGCTTTGGGGGCGGCCACAGATACGCAGTATTTT,CAISTALGAATDTQYF
TRBJ1-2,many,NA,TRBV6-5,TGTGCCAGCAGTTACCTAGATTACTATGGCTACACCTTC,CASSYLDYYGYTF
TRBJ2-2,many,TRBD1,TRBV12-3/TRBV12-4,TGTGCCAGCCACCGGGACAGGGCCCCTCTGACCGGGGAGCTGTTTTTT,CASHRDRAPLTGELFF
TRBJ2-1,few,NA,TRBV20-1,TGCAGTGCTAGCGAGGGGGGGGTATACAATGAGCAGTTCTTC,CSASEGGVYNEQFF
TRBJ2-7,few,TRBD1,TRBV20-1,TGCAGTGCTAGAGAGGGGACAGGAGGCTACGAGCAGTACTTC,CSAREGTGGYEQYF
TRBJ1-5,many,NA,TRBV7-8,TGTGCCAGCAGCTCCCCCGGGGTGGCCCCCAGGGTGAGAAGCAATCAGCCCCAGCATTTT,CASSSPGVAPRVRSNQPQHF
TRBJ2-3,NA,TRBD2,TRBV5-1,TGCGCCAGCAGCTTGAACGCGGGAGTAACAGATACGCAGTATTTT,CASSLNAGVTDTQYF
TRBJ2-2,many,NA,TRBV2,TGTGCCAGCAGTGAGGATGGAGCGGACACCGGGGAGCTGTTTTTT,CASSEDGADTGELFF
TRBJ1-3,few,NA,TRBV30,TGTGCCTGGACCTTTAATTCTAGGGGACGTGGAAACACCATATATTTT,CAWTFNSRGRGNTIYF
TRBJ2-2,NA,NA,TRBV5-1,TGCGCCAGCAGTTTGTATGGTTTGAACACCGGGGAGCTGTTTTTT,CASSLYGLNTGELFF
TRBJ2-3,few,NA,TRBV7-2,TGTGCCAGCAGACCTCTAGGCAATACGCAGTATTTT,CASRPLGNTQYF
TRBJ2-3,NA,TRBD1,TRBV13,TGTGCCAGCAGCCGGGACGGGACAGGAGCCCCAGATACGCAGTATTTT,CASSRDGTGAPDTQYF
TRBJ1-2,few,TRBD1,TRBV5-1,TGCGCCAGCAGCTCTACAGGGGACGGTTATGGCTACACCTTC,CASSSTGDGYGYTF
TRBJ1-2,few,NA,TRBV20-1,TGCAGTGCTAGTTCCGGGGTCTCTTTCGGGTATGGCTACACCTTC,CSASSGVSFGYGYTF
TRBJ1-1,many,TRBD1,TRBV6-5,TGTGCCAGCAGTTACGGGGGACAGGGGGTTGAAGCTTTCTTT,CASSYGGQGVEAFF
TRBJ2-5,few,NA,TRBV15,TGTGCCACCAGCAGAGATAAGACAGATTTGGAGACCCAGTACTTC,CATSRDKTDLETQYF
TRBJ2-3,many,NA,TRBV24-1,TGTGCCACCAGTGGGCAGCCTCGCACAGATACGCAGTATTTT,CATSGQPRTDTQYF
TRBJ1-1,NA,NA,TRBV12-3/TRBV12-4,TGTGCCAGCAGCCCGACACCGAACACTGAAGCTTTCTTT,CASSPTPNTEAFF
TRBJ1-6,NA,NA,TRBV7-3,TGTGCCAGCAGCCTTCGAAATTCACCCCTCCACTTT,CASSLRNSPLHF
TRBJ1-5,few,TRBD1,TRBV28,TGTGCCAGCAGACGACAGGGCCCTTATAGCAATCAGCCCCAGCATTTT,CASRRQGPYSNQPQHF
TRBJ2-2,NA,NA,TRBV27,TGTGCCAGCAGTTTCTTCGAGGGGGTCGGCACCGGGGAGCTGTTTTTT,CASSFFEGVGTGELFF
TRBJ2-4,few,NA,TRBV28,TGTGCCAGCAGTTTTTCAGGGACGACCAAAAACATTCAGTACTTC,CASSFSGTTKNIQYF
TRBJ1-6,few,NA,TRBV28,TGTGCCAGCAAACTCCTGTTGGGTAGGAGTTCACCCCTCCACTTT,CASKLLLGRSSPLHF
TRBJ1-4,few,TRBD1,TRBV11-2,TGTGCCAGCAGCTTAGATCTGGGACAGGGGGCGGTAAAACTGTTTTTT,CASSLDLGQGAVKLFF
TRBJ1-5,few,TRBD1,TRBV2,TGTGCCAGCAGCAAGGGGGCCCAGGGCAATCAGCCCCAGCATTTT,CASSKGAQGNQPQHF
TRBJ2-3,many,TRBD2,TRBV12-3/TRBV12-4,TGTGCCAGCGCCACCTTAGCGGGGGTTAGCACAGATACGCAGTATTTT,CASATLAGVSTDTQYF
TRBJ2-7,NA,NA,TRBV20-1,TGCAGTGCGGGGGGGCGGCCCCGCTACGAGCAGTACTTC,CSAGGRPRYEQYF
TRBJ1-5,NA,NA,TRBV28,TGTGCCAGCAGCATAGATAGGCCCCAGCATTTT,CASSIDRPQHF
TRBJ2-7,many,TRBD1,TRBV12-3/TRBV12-4,TGTGCCAGCAGTTCGTCCAGGGGGCGGAACGAGCAGTACTTC,CASSSSRGRNEQYF
TRBJ2-3,few,TRBD1,TRBV7-2,TGTGCCAGCAGCTTAGTCGGGACAGGACCCTTCACAGATACGCAGTATTTT,CASSLVGTGPFTDTQYF
TRBJ2-1,few,TRBD2,TRBV20-1,TGCAGTGCTAGAGATCGAACTAGCGGGGGGCCCGGGAGCTCCTACAATGAGCAGTTCTTC,CSARDRTSGGPGSSYNEQFF
TRBJ2-5,many,NA,TRBV5-6,TGTGCCAGCAGCTTGGACCTAGCCCAAGAGACCCAGTACTTC,CASSLDLAQETQYF
TRBJ1-5,many,NA,TRBV4-1,TGCGCCAGCAGTCGCACCCCGGGGGAGCCCCAGCATTTT,CASSRTPGEPQHF
TRBJ1-1,NA,NA,TRBV3-1,TGTGCCAGCAGCCAATATCTGGGAGGCACTGAAGCTTTCTTT,CASSQYLGGTEAFF
TRBJ1-2,NA,TRBD1,TRBV28,TGTGCCAGCAGTCCAATTACAGGGGCCAGAAGCTATGGCTACACCTTC,CASSPITGARSYGYTF
TRBJ2-7,few,TRBD1,TRBV20-1,TGCAGTGCTAGAGATGACAGGGGTTACGAGCAGTACTTC,CSARDDRGYEQYF
TRBJ1-5,many,NA,TRBV6-5,TGTGCCAGCTCGACCCGGGGGATGGATCAGCCCCAGCATTTT,CASSTRGMDQPQHF
TRBJ2-3,few,NA,TRBV7-9,TGTGCCAGCAGTAACAGGGAGCGCACAGATACGCAGTATTTT,CASSNRERTDTQYF
TRBJ2-3,few,NA,TRBV3-1,TGTGCCAGCAGCCAAGAGTACGGCCGCACAGATACGCAGTATTTT,CASSQEYGRTDTQYF
TRBJ2-3,few,NA,TRBV4-2,TGTGCCAGCAGCCAAGGGGGGCCGGGAGATACGCAGTATTTT,CASSQGGPGDTQYF
TRBJ2-2,few,NA,TRBV20-1,TGCAGTGCTAGAGATCCAAGGGGAAGAAACACCGGGGAGCTGTTTTTT,CSARDPRGRNTGELFF
TRBJ1-3,NA,TRBD1,TRBV12-3/TRBV12-4,TGTGCCAGCACCACAGGGGTAAACACCATATATTTT,CASTTGVNTIYF
TRBJ2-1,many,NA,TRBV7-9,TGTGCCAGCAGTTCCCTTTATGGGAATGAGCAGTTCTTC,CASSSLYGNEQFF
TRBJ2-7,few,NA,TRBV9,TGTGCCAGCAGCGTAGGACACGAGACGGCGGTTACCTACGAGCAGTACTTC,CASSVGHETAVTYEQYF
TRBJ2-2,few,NA,TRBV12-3/TRBV12-4,TGTGCCAGCAGTTTAGGGCAGGGAAACGTTGCGAACACCGGGGAGCTGTTTTTT,CASSLGQGNVANTGELFF
TRBJ1-2,NA,NA,TRBV19,TGTGCCACCCTTGGGGACCGTTCCTATGGCTACACCTTC,CATLGDRSYGYTF
TRBJ2-1,NA,NA,TRBV7-3,TGTGCCAGCGGCTTAGATGGGGACAATGAGCAGTTCTTC,CASGLDGDNEQFF
TRBJ1-1,NA,TRBD1,TRBV2,TGTGCCACCCAATCGGAAGCCGGGACAGGGGTCGGGACTGAAGCTTTCTTT,CATQSEAGTGVGTEAFF
TRBJ2-5,NA,NA,TRBV7-3,TGTGCCAGCAGCTTCGGGCCCCAAGAGACCCAGTACTTC,CASSFGPQETQYF
TRBJ2-5,NA,NA,TRBV2,TGTGCCAGCATTGAATTAAGGGGAACAGGAGAGACCCAGTACTTC,CASIELRGTGETQYF
TRBJ2-1,many,NA,TRBV12-3/TRBV12-4,TGTGCCAGCAGCCTAGGGGCGGGGGCAGGCAATGAGCAGTTCTTC,CASSLGAGAGNEQFF
TRBJ1-5,many,TRBD1,TRBV5-6,TGTGCCAGCAGCTGGAACAGGGGTGAGGGGAATCAGCCCCAGCATTTT,CASSWNRGEGNQPQHF
TRBJ2-2,few,NA,TRBV25-1,TGTGCCAGCAGTGAATTACCAGGGGACACCGGGGAGCTGTTTTTT,CASSELPGDTGELFF